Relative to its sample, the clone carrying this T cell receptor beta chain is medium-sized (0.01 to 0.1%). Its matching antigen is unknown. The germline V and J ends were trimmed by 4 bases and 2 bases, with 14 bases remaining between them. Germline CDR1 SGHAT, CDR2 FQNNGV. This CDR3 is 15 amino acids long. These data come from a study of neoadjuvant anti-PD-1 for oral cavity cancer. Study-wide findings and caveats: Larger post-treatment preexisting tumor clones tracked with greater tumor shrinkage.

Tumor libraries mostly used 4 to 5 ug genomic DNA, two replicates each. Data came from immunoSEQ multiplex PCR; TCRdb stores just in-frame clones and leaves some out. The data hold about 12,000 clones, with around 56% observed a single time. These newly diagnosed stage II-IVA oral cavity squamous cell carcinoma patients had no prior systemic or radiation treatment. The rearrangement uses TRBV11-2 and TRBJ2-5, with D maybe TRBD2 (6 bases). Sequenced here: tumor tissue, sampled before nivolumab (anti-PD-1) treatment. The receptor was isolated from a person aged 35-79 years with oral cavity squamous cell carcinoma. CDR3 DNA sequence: TGTGCCAGCAGCTCGCTAAGTGGAGGGCAAGAGACCCAGTACTTC. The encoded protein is CASSSLSGGQETQYF.